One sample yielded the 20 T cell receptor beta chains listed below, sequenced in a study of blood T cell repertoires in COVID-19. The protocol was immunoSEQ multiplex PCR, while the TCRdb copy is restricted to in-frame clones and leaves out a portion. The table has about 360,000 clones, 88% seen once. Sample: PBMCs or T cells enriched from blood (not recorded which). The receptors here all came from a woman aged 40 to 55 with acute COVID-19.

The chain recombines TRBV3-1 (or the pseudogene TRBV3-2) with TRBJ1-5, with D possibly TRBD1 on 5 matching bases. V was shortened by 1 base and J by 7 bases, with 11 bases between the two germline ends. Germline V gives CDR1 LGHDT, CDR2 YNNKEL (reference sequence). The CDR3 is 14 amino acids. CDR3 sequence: CASSQARDYQPQHF. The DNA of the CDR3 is TGTGCCAGCAGCCAAGCCAGGGATTACCAGCCCCAGCATTTT.

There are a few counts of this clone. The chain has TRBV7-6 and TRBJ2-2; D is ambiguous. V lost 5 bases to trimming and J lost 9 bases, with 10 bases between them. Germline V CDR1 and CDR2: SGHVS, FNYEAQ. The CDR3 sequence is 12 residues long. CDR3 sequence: CASSPGSWELFF. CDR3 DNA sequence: TGTGCCAGCAGCCCGGGTTCTTGGGAGCTGTTTTTT.

The CDR3 sequence: CASSRPSGGRYGNEQFF. CDR3 in DNA: TGTGCCAGCAGCAGACCTAGCGGGGGCCGCTACGGCAATGAGCAGTTCTTC. The chain employs TRBV7-6 and TRBJ2-1; 10 nucleotides line up with TRBD2. Germline-derived CDR1 and CDR2 are SGHVS and FNYEAQ. Losses at the gene ends were 5 bases for V and 6 bases for J; bases not matched to a gene: 13. This CDR3 comprises 17 residues.

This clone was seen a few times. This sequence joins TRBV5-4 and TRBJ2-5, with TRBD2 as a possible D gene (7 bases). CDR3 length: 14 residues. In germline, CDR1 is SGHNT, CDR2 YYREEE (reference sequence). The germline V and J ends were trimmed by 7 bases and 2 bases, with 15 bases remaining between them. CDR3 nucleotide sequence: TGTGCCAGCTGGGAGGGGGGCCTACAAGAGACCCAGTACTTC. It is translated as CASWEGGLQETQYF.

The CDR3 loop is CASSYYREGQPQHF. CDR3 bases: TGTGCCAGCAGTTACTACAGGGAGGGTCAGCCCCAGCATTTT. The V call is TRBV6-5, the J call TRBJ1-5; D might be TRBD1 (6 bases). The CDR3 has 14 residues. Germline CDR1 and CDR2: MNHEY and SVGAGI. V was trimmed by 1 base and J by 6 bases, leaving 10 bases between them.

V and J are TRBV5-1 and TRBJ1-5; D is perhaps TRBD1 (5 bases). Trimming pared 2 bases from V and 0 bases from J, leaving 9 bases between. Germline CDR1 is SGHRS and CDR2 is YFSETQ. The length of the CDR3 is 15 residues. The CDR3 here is CASSFGDSSNQPQHF. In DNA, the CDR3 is TGCGCCAGCAGCTTTGGGGACTCTAGCAATCAGCCCCAGCATTTT.

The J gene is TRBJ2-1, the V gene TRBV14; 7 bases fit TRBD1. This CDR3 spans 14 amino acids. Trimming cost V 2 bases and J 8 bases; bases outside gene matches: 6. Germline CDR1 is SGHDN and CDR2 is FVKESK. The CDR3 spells CASSQRIDRDEQFF. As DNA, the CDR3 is TGTGCCAGCAGCCAACGCATCGACAGGGATGAGCAGTTCTTC.

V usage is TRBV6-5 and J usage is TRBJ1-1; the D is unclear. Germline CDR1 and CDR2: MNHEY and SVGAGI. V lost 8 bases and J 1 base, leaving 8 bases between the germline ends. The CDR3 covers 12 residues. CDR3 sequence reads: CASGRGNTEAFF. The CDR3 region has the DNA TGTGCCAGCGGCCGGGGGAACACTGAAGCTTTCTTT.

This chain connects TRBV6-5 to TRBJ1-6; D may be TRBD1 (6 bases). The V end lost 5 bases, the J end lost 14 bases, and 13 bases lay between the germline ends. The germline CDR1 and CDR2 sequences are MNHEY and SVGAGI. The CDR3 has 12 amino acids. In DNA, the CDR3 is TGTGCCAGCAGTCGGACAGACACTGCCCTCCACTTT. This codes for CASSRTDTALHF.

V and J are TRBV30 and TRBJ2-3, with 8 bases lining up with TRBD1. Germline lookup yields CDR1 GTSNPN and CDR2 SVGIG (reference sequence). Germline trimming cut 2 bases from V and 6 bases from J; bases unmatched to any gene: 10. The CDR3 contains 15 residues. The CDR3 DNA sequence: TGTGCCTGGAGTCTTCAGGGGGCGCGGGTGGATACGCAGTATTTT. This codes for CAWSLQGARVDTQYF.

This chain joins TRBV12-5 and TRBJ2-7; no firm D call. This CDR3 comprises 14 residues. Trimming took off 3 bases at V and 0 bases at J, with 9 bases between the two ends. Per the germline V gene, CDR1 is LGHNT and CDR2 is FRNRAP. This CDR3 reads CASGFVLSSYEQYF. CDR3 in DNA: TGTGCTAGTGGTTTCGTTCTTAGCTCCTACGAGCAGTACTTC.

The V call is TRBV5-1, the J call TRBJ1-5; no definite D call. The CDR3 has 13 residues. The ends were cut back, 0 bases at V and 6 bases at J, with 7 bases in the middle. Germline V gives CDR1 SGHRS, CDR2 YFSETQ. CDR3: CASSLEGSQPQHF. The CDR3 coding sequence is TGCGCCAGCAGCTTGGAAGGGAGTCAGCCCCAGCATTTT.

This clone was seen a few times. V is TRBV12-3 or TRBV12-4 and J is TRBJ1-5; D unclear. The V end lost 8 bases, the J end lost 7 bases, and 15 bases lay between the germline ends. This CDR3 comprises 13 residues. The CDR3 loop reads CASLRVLRQPQHF. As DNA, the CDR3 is TGTGCCAGCTTGCGGGTTTTGCGGCAGCCCCAGCATTTT.

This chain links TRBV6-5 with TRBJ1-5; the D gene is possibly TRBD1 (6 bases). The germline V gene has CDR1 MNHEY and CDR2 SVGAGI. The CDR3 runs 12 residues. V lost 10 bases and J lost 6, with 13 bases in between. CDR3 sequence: CATGRGIQPQHF. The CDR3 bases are TGTGCCACCGGTAGGGGGATTCAGCCCCAGCATTTT.

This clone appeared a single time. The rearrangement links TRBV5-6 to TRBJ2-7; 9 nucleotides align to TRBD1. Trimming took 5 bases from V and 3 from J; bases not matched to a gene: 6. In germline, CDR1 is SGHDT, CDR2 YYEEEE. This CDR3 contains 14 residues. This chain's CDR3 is CASRDGTGNYEQYF. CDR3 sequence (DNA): TGTGCCAGCAGGGACGGGACAGGGAACTACGAGCAGTACTTC. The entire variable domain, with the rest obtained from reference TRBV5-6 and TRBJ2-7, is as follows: DAGVTQSPTHLIKTRGQQVTLRCSPKSGHDTVSWYQQALGQGPQFIFQYYEEEERQRGNFPDRFSGHQFPNYSSELNVNALLLGDSALYLCASRDGTGNYEQYFGPGTRLTVT.

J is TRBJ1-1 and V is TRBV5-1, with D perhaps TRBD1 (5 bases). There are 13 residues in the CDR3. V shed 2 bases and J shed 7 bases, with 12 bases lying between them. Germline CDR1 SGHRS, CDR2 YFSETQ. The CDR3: CASSLGASIEAFF. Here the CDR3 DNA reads TGCGCCAGCAGCTTAGGGGCGAGTATTGAAGCTTTCTTT. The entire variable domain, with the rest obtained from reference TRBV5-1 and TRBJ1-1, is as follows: KAGVTQTPRYLIKTRGQQVTLSCSPISGHRSVSWYQQTPGQGLQFLFEYFSETQRNKGNFPGRFSGRQFSNSRSEMNVSTLELGDSALYLCASSLGASIEAFFGQGTRLTVV.

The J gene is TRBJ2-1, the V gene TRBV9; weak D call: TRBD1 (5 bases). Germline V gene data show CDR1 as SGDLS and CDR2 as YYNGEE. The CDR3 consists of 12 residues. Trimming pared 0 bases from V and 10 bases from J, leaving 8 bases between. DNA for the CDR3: TGTGCCAGCAGCGTAGGGGGCCGGGAGCAGTTCTTC. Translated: CASSVGGREQFF.

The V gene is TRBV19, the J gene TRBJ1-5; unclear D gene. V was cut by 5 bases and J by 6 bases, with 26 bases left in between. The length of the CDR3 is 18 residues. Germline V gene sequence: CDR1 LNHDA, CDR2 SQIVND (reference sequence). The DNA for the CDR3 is TGTGCCAGTAGTCCCGCCGGCAGGCCCCTCCAAGAGGGTCAGCCCCAGCATTTT. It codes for CASSPAGRPLQEGQPQHF. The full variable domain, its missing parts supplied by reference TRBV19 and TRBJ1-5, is DGGITQSPKYLFRKEGQNVTLSCEQNLNHDAMYWYRQDPGQGLRLIYYSQIVNDFQKGDIAEGYSVSREKKESFPLTVTSAQKNPTAFYLCASSPAGRPLQEGQPQHFGDGTRLSIL.

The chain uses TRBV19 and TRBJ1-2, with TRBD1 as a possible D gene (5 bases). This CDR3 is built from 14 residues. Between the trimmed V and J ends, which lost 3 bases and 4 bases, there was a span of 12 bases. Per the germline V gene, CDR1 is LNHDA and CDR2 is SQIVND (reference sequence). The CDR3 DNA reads TGTGCCAGTAGTATTAAGGGGCCCAGCTATGGCTACACCTTC. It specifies CASSIKGPSYGYTF.

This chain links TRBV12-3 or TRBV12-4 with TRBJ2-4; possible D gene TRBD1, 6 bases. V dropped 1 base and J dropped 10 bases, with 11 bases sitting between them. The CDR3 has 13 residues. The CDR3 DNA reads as TGTGCCAGCAGTTTAGTACAGGGAAGTATTCAGTACTTC. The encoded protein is CASSLVQGSIQYF.